This passage covers 6 T cell receptor beta chains from one sample sequenced in a study of blood T cell dynamics during melanoma immunotherapy. Profiling relied on immunoSEQ multiplex PCR, and the TCRdb table lists in-frame clones only, not all of them. This repertoire shows 15,000 or so clones, around 88% found once; its top ten account for approximately 8.1%. The time point denotes: week 3, after first cycle of checkpoint inhibitor. This material consisted of blood, taken from a patient treated with checkpoint blockade. These receptors came from a human donor with melanoma.

The CDR3 bases are TGTGCCAGCAGCCAAGAACTATGGGGGGATGAGCAGTTCTTC. Translation gives CASSQELWGDEQFF. This chain links TRBV14 with TRBJ2-1; D possibly corresponds to TRBD2 (6 bases). The germline V gene has CDR1 SGHDN and CDR2 FVKESK. V lost 0 bases and J lost 8, with 11 bases in between. The CDR3 is 14 residues long.

J is TRBJ2-5 and V is TRBV7-8; 9 bases map to TRBD1. The CDR3 covers 15 residues. V lost 1 base, J lost 5 bases, and 5 bases stayed unmatched. The germline V gene encodes CDR1 SGHVS and CDR2 FQNEAQ. The DNA for the CDR3 is TGTGCCAGCAGCTTAGGTGGGACAGGGCTGGAGACCCAGTACTTC. Residues: CASSLGGTGLETQYF.

The V and J genes are TRBV4-2 and TRBJ1-6; maybe TRBD1 (5 bases). V gave up 0 bases and J gave up 10 bases, with 13 bases separating them. The CDR3 consists of 15 residues. CDR1 and CDR2 (germline): LGHNA, YNFKEQ. DNA for the CDR3: TGTGCCAGCAGCCAAGAATGGGGGTTAGGATCACCCCTCCACTTT. Translation: CASSQEWGLGSPLHF.

V usage is TRBV4-3 and J usage is TRBJ2-7; D is perhaps TRBD2 (6 bases). Between the trimmed V and J ends, which lost 1 base and 3 bases, there was a span of 10 bases. This CDR3 is 14 amino acids long. Germline V gives CDR1 LGHNA, CDR2 YSLEER. The DNA for the CDR3 is TGCGCCAGCAGCCAAGGGGTAGCGGACTACGAGCAGTACTTC. It yields the protein CASSQGVADYEQYF.

In DNA form, the CDR3 reads TGTGCCAGCAGCTTAAACCCTTCATACGAGCAGTACTTC. Translated, it gives CASSLNPSYEQYF. The chain recombines TRBV11-3 with TRBJ2-5; D remains ambiguous. The J call is in doubt because the DNA end fits TRBJ2-7 better. The germline V gene encodes CDR1 SGHNT and CDR2 YENEEA. The CDR3 is 13 residues long.

This clone was seen a few times. The chain couples TRBV7-2 to TRBJ2-6; tentative D call: TRBD1 (6 bases). This CDR3 spans 17 amino acids. Trimming left V 3 bases short and J 1 base short, with 13 bases between. Germline CDR1 SGHTA, CDR2 FQGNSA. CDR3 sequence reads: CASSFTGFESGANVLTF. CDR3 bases: TGTGCCAGCAGCTTCACAGGGTTCGAGTCTGGGGCCAACGTCCTGACTTTC. Together with reference TRBV7-2 and TRBJ2-6, the CDR3 gives the full variable domain: GAGVSQSPSNKVTEKGKDVELRCDPISGHTALYWYRQSLGQGLEFLIYFQGNSAPDKSGLPSDRFSAERTGGSVSTLTIQRTQQEDSAVYLCASSFTGFESGANVLTFGAGSRLTVL.